This TCR beta chain was recovered during a study of blood T cell repertoires in COVID-19 (TCRdb year 2020). Study-wide context: Samples covering the acute and convalescent phases of COVID-19 were provided by collaborators in the United States, Italy and Spain. The material from the prospective study consisted of cDNA or gDNA derived from T cells, B-cell-depleted T cells, or PBMCs. Subjects who had been exposed to COVID-19, were actively infected with it, or had recovered from it provided the deeply sampled blood TCRbeta repertoires that made up the dataset. The repertoires were made available in a free public database intended to serve as a resource for research on the immune response to SARS-CoV-2. Samples came from the ongoing ImmuneRACE study (first 160 participants) plus 1,254 subjects from 6 global collaborators. The sample metadata nearly always contained a de-identified subject ID, COVID-19 status, age in years and sex. HLA class I and class II types, where available, came from metadata supplied by the sample provider rather than from assay-based typing.

Including the terminal cysteine and phenylalanine, the CDR3 comprises 13 residues. Left in the record is the CDR3 DNA by itself, 39 bases read in frame from the first base. V drops 5 bases and J drops 1 base, leaving 8 bases in between. Looking up the germline V gene (reference sequence) yields CDR1 SEHNR and CDR2 FQNEAQ. The study at large found these results: The amount of clinical and demographic metadata varied by source and participant and was provided uncurated.

Enrolling through a virtual design, the prospective study's participants ranged in age from roughly 18 to 100 years and lived across roughly 24 United States geographic areas. Cohort assignment in the prospective study relied on participant-reported clinical history from a screening survey and a study questionnaire. Recovered participants in ImmuneRACE Cohort 3 were defined as having two consecutive negative NP/OP PCR tests, clearance from a healthcare professional, or resolution of symptoms. In the prospective study, whole blood, serum and a nasopharyngeal or oropharyngeal swab were collected from each participant by mobile phlebotomists. Over a roughly 2-month period, participants in the prospective study had the option of providing additional blood draws and questionnaires. Before DNA extraction, blood samples from the prospective study were shipped at room temperature or frozen. Worth noting for this clone: What this receptor recognizes is not known. No clone much larger than this one lies a single base away; base qualities are absent.

TCRbeta CDR3 regions were amplified from genomic DNA using the immunoSEQ Assay, a bias-controlled multiplex PCR. Regarding the original processing steps: Within the assay, amplification of reference gene primers was used to estimate how many nucleated cells each sample contained. To quantify the absolute abundance of each unique TCRbeta CDR3 rearrangement, sequence reads were collapsed and filtered. For each sample, productive Simpson clonality was calculated by taking the square root of Simpson's diversity index across productive rearrangements. TCRdb limited this immuneACCESS table to in-frame rearrangements with V and J called. A share of clones is missing; checked studies link under half to unresolved V genes, and the rest is unexplained. That table furnishes V, J and clone size, whereas the DNA furnished D and trimming. Here the sample has 300,000 to 400,000 clones; roughly 88% occur a single time. The ten largest clones add up to 5% of the sample.

Recombination joined TRBV7-9 with TRBJ2-5, with the identity of the D gene unclear. What was sequenced was PBMCs or T cells enriched from blood (not recorded which). This TCR derives from a man aged 25-45 years who had recovered from COVID-19. The nucleotide sequence is TGTGCCAGCAGCCTTGTTTCCCAAGAGACCCAGTACTTC. Its translation reads: CASSLVSQETQYF. The CDR3, completed at both ends by the reference TRBV7-9 and TRBJ2-5 genes, gives the full variable domain DTGVSQNPRHKITKRGQNVTFRCDPISEHNRLYWYRQTLGQGPEFLTYFQNEAQLEKSRLLSDRFSAERPKGSFSTLEIQRTEQGDSAMYLCASSLVSQETQYFGPGTRLLVL.